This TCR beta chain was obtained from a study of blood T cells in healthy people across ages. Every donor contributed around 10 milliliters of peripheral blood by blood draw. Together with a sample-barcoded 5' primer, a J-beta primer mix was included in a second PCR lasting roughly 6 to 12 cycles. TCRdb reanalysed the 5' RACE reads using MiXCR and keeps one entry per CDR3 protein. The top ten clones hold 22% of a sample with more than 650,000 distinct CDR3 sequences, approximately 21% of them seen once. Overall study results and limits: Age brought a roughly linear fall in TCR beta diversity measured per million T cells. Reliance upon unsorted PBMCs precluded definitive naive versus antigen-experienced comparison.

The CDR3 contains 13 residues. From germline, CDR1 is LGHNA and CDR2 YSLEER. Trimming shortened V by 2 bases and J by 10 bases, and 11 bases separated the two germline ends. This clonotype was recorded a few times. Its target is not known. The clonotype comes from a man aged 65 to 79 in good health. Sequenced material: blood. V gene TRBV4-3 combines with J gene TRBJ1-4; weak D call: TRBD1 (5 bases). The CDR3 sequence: CASSQRGIGKLFF. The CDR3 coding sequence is TGCGCCAGCAGCCAACGGGGGATAGGAAAACTGTTTTTT.